The 11 T cell receptor beta chains in this list originate from one sample, sequenced in a study of blood T cell repertoires in COVID-19 (dated by TCRdb to the early 2020s). Library preparation was by the immunoSEQ multiplex PCR assay. What TCRdb holds here is the immuneACCESS table cut down to in-frame rearrangements. Part of the clones is not present; checked against another copy, under half of the missing clones reflect an unresolved V gene, and the others are unexplained. The sample yields about 220,000 clones; 86% were counted once. The ten largest clones add up to roughly 10% of the sample. Source material: peripheral blood. These receptors originate from a woman aged 45 to 65 with COVID-19, enrolled during active disease.

This clone has just one count. CDR3 in amino acids: CASPRGQGYGYTF. The CDR3 DNA is TGTGCCAGCCCCCGCGGACAGGGCTATGGCTACACCTTC. This sequence joins TRBV2 and TRBJ1-2; TRBD1 aligns across 8 bases. The CDR3 length is 13 residues. V was pared by 8 bases and J by 4 bases, with 6 bases of the junction left unmatched. Per the germline V gene, CDR1 is SNHLY and CDR2 is FYNNEI. Based on the CDR3 plus reference TRBV2 and TRBJ1-2, the full variable domain is EPEVTQTPSHQVTQMGQEVILRCVPISNHLYFYWYRQILGQKVEFLVSFYNNEISEKSEIFDDQFSVERPDGSNFTLKIRSTKLEDSAMYFCASPRGQGYGYTFGSGTRLTVV.

The CDR3 nucleotides are TGCAGCGTTGAGGAGCCCGCTAACTATGGCTACACCTTC. Its translation is CSVEEPANYGYTF. The rearrangement links TRBV29-1 to TRBJ1-2; D remains ambiguous. V was pared by 3 bases and J by 0 bases, with 8 bases between. The CDR3 is made up of 13 amino acids. Germline V gene lookup returns CDR1 SQVTM and CDR2 ANQGSEA. Variable domain in full (rest from reference TRBV29-1 and TRBJ1-2): SAVISQKPSRDICQRGTSLTIQCQVDSQVTMMFWYRQQPGQSLTLIATANQGSEATYESGFVIDKFPISRPNLTFSTLTVSNMSPEDSSIYLCSVEEPANYGYTFGSGTRLTVV.

V and J are TRBV19 and TRBJ2-2; TRBD1 might be the D (7 bases). Trimming pared 4 bases from V and 1 base from J, leaving 19 bases between. CDR3 length equals 18 residues. The germline CDR1 and CDR2 sequences are LNHDA and SQIVND (reference sequence). In DNA form, the CDR3 reads TGTGCCAGTAGTAATGTGTGGGGGGACAGCCAGAACACCGGGGAGCTGTTTTTT. Translation: CASSNVWGDSQNTGELFF.

V usage is TRBV5-6 and J usage is TRBJ2-7, with no clear D. Trimming removed 0 bases from V and 0 bases from J, with 7 bases in between. The CDR3 is 14 residues long. CDR1 SGHDT and CDR2 YYEEEE come from the germline V gene. The CDR3 region is CASSLASSSYEQYV. For the CDR3, the DNA is TGTGCCAGCAGCTTGGCGTCTAGCTCCTACGAGCAGTACGTC.

The chain has TRBV6-1 and TRBJ2-1, with 14 bases lining up with TRBD2. Germline V CDR1 and CDR2: MNHNS, SASEGT. This CDR3 region has 15 residues. Trimming at V came to 3 bases and at J to 10 bases, leaving 5 bases not matched to a gene. This CDR3 reads CASSETSGGAGEQFF. The CDR3 region has the DNA TGTGCCAGCAGTGAGACTAGCGGGGGGGCAGGGGAGCAGTTCTTC.

This chain uses TRBV6-5 with TRBJ1-5; tentatively, D is TRBD1 (6 bases). The V gene lost 7 bases and the J gene lost 6 bases, with 13 bases spanning the gap. Germline CDR1 reads MNHEY; CDR2 reads SVGAGI. The CDR3 has 13 residues. CDR3 coding DNA: TGTGCCAGCATGGGGGGGCGCGTTCAGCCCCAGCATTTT. It is translated as CASMGGRVQPQHF.

V gene TRBV2 combines with J gene TRBJ2-1; D ambiguous. The CDR3 runs to 15 residues. Germline-derived CDR1 and CDR2 are SNHLY and FYNNEI. V shed 5 bases and J shed 2 bases, with 13 bases lying between them. The CDR3 coding sequence is TGTGCCAGCAGTAAAGAGGAGAACCCCTACAATGAGCAGTTCTTC. It specifies CASSKEENPYNEQFF.

The CDR3 sequence is CAWSWTAKGDTEAFF. In DNA form, the CDR3 reads TGTGCCTGGAGTTGGACCGCGAAGGGGGACACTGAAGCTTTCTTT. The chain recombines TRBV30 with TRBJ1-1; tentatively, D is TRBD1 (6 bases). V was cut by 2 bases and J by 3 bases, with 16 bases left in between. From germline, CDR1 is GTSNPN and CDR2 SVGIG (reference sequence). The CDR3 has 15 residues.

The chain is built from TRBV6-2 or TRBV6-3 and TRBJ1-1; D remains ambiguous. This CDR3 has 15 residues. CDR1 and CDR2 from the germline V gene are MNHEY and SVGEGT. Trimming removed 5 bases at V and 5 bases at J, with 18 bases between. The CDR3 region has the DNA TGTGCCAGCAGTGTCCGGACGGAGGCGGTTACTGAAGCTTTCTTT. This sequence encodes CASSVRTEAVTEAFF.

This rearrangement joins TRBV19 to TRBJ1-6; D may be TRBD1 (6 bases). Germline V gives CDR1 LNHDA, CDR2 SQIVND (reference sequence). V was shortened by 3 bases and J by 7 bases, with 19 bases between the two germline ends. The CDR3 contains 17 residues. The CDR3 DNA reads TGTGCCAGTAGTATTAAGGGGGGCGGGGGCCGGAATTCACCCCTCCACTTT. Translated: CASSIKGGGGRNSPLHF.

CDR3 bases: TGTGCCAGCAGTGTACAGAGCACAGATACGCAGTATTTT. Translating gives CASSVQSTDTQYF. V and J are TRBV25-1 and TRBJ2-3; no definite D call. CDR3 size: 13 residues. CDR1 and CDR2 (germline): MGHDK, SYGVNS. Trimming pared 4 bases from V and 0 bases from J, leaving 5 bases between. Filled out from reference TRBV25-1 and TRBJ2-3, the complete variable domain reads EADIYQTPRYLVIGTGKKITLECSQTMGHDKMYWYQQDPGMELHLIHYSYGVNSTEKGDLSSESTVSRIRTEHFPLTLESARPSHTSQYLCASSVQSTDTQYFGPGTRLTVL.